Shown below are 7 T cell receptor beta chains from a single sample sequenced in a study of blood T cell repertoires in COVID-19. This table comes from immunoSEQ multiplex PCR, and its TCRdb copy is limited to in-frame clones, with some not included. The sample carries 300,000 to 350,000 clones, over 70% recorded once. The sequenced sample was PBMCs or T cells enriched from blood (not recorded which). These receptors came from a man younger than 40 who had recovered from COVID-19.

The chain employs TRBV6-1 and TRBJ1-6, with TRBD1 as a possible D gene (6 bases). Trimming shortened V by 1 base and J by 6 bases, and 10 bases separated the two germline ends. Germline V CDR1 and CDR2: MNHNS, SASEGT. The CDR3 has 15 residues. This chain's CDR3 is CASSEVPGANSPLHF. CDR3 nucleotides: TGTGCCAGCAGTGAAGTCCCAGGGGCTAATTCACCCCTCCACTTT.

This clone was detected only once. The V call is TRBV27, the J call TRBJ2-4; a possible D gene is TRBD1 (6 bases). Trimming left V 4 bases short and J 8 bases short, with 12 bases between. The length of the CDR3 is 13 residues. The germline gives CDR1 MNHEY, CDR2 SMNVEV (reference sequence). The CDR3 region has the DNA TGTGCCAGCAGTTGGGAAGGGGGATACATTCAGTACTTC. It yields the protein CASSWEGGYIQYF.

V is TRBV7-6 and J is TRBJ2-7; 9 bases are a match to TRBD1. J lost 1 base, V lost 5 bases, and 6 bases had no gene match. CDR3 size: 15 residues. Germline V gene data show CDR1 as SGHVS and CDR2 as FNYEAQ. The CDR3 coding sequence is TGTGCCAGCAGCCTTCCCGGGACAGGGTCCTACGAGCAGTACTTC. It codes for CASSLPGTGSYEQYF.

V is TRBV18 and J is TRBJ1-1; no clear D gene. Trimming stripped 0 bases from V and 3 bases from J, with 5 bases between. There are 13 residues in the CDR3. Germline V CDR1 and CDR2: KGHSH, LQKENI. The CDR3 DNA reads TGTGCCAGCTCACCACCGACTTACACTGAAGCTTTCTTT. Its protein product is CASSPPTYTEAFF.

This sequence joins TRBV4-2 and TRBJ1-2, with D possibly TRBD1 on 6 matching bases. The germline V gene has CDR1 LGHNA and CDR2 YNFKEQ. Trimming cost V 1 base and J 2 bases, with 8 bases left between them. The CDR3 runs 14 residues. The CDR3 DNA reads as TGTGCCAGCAGCCAAGGCGGACAGAACTATGGCTACACCTTC. Its translation: CASSQGGQNYGYTF.

This sequence joins TRBV29-1 and TRBJ2-1, with D perhaps TRBD2 (6 bases). Trimming removed 1 base from V and 3 bases from J, with 13 bases in between. The CDR3 sequence is 15 residues long. Looked up from germline, CDR1 is SQVTM and CDR2 is ANQGSEA. CDR3 loop: CSVEGREQHYNEQFF. The CDR3 nucleotides read TGCAGCGTTGAAGGGCGGGAACAGCACTACAATGAGCAGTTCTTC.

The CDR3 loop is CASSTPGHYEQYF. In DNA form, the CDR3 reads TGTGCCAGCAGCACCCCGGGACACTACGAGCAGTACTTC. The chain carries TRBV13 and TRBJ2-7; maybe TRBD1 (6 bases). Germline loops: CDR1 PRHDT, CDR2 FYEKMQ (reference sequence). V was trimmed by 5 bases and J by 3 bases, leaving 11 bases between them. The CDR3 sequence is 13 residues long.